This entry lists 5 T cell receptor beta chains sequenced from one sample in a study of graft-versus-host responses after intestinal transplantation (dated by TCRdb to the early 2020s). Receptor libraries were prepared by the immunoSEQ multiplex PCR assay. In TCRdb, the immuneACCESS table is reduced to in-frame sequences with V and J assigned. These tables do not hold every clone; where another copy was compared, an unresolved V gene accounts for under half, and the others remain unexplained. The sample records approximately 130,000 clones, 90% to 95% of which are singletons. The ten largest account for 0.16% of the sample. The sample's time point label, in plain terms: cells obtained before transplantation from donor or recipient. The antigens of these receptors remain unknown. Sequences were derived from unstimulated CD4+ T cells sorted from spleen or lymph node cells, sampled before intestinal transplant. Every receptor here comes from a human donor who received an intestinal transplant.

The chain recombines TRBV9 with TRBJ2-1; no clear D. This CDR3 is 15 amino acids long. Trimming cost V 0 bases and J 4 bases, with 11 bases left between them. The germline gives CDR1 SGDLS, CDR2 YYNGEE. CDR3 amino acids: CASSVGLGTYNEQFF. The CDR3, as DNA: TGTGCCAGCAGCGTAGGGCTAGGTACATACAATGAGCAGTTCTTC.

This clone was seen a handful of times. The J gene is TRBJ1-2, the V gene TRBV7-9; D not certain. CDR1 and CDR2 (germline): SEHNR, FQNEAQ (reference sequence). V dropped 3 bases and J dropped 7 bases, with 6 bases sitting between them. The CDR3 extends over 11 amino acids. The CDR3 protein is CASSLDSGYTF. Here the CDR3 DNA reads TGTGCCAGCAGCTTGGATTCTGGCTACACCTTC.

The V call is TRBV1, the J call TRBJ2-3; the table calls TRBD2, which could not be checked here. TRBV1 is listed as a pseudogene. The CDR3 has 17 amino acids. CDR3 sequence: CTSGQAGGITSTDTQYF. CDR3 bases: TGCACCAGCGGCCAGGCCGGGGGGATTACTAGCACAGATACGCAGTATTTT.

V is TRBV5-6 and J is TRBJ2-1; 9 bases agree with TRBD1. After removal of 2 bases from V and 8 bases from J, the junction contained 5 bases not matched to a gene. The CDR3 is 14 residues long. The V gene's germline CDR1 is SGHDT and CDR2 YYEEEE. CDR3 coding DNA: TGTGCCAGCAGCTTACAGGGGGCAGGCGATGAGCAGTTCTTC. This translates into CASSLQGAGDEQFF.

The gene calls are TRBV27 and TRBJ2-1; 13 nucleotides line up with TRBD2. The V gene end was trimmed by 5 bases and the J gene end by 0 bases; junction bases not matched to a gene: 4. This CDR3 is built from 17 residues. Looked up from germline, CDR1 is MNHEY and CDR2 is SMNVEV (reference sequence). CDR3 sequence reads: CASSPGTSGASYNEQFF. CDR3 DNA sequence: TGTGCCAGCAGTCCCGGGACTAGCGGGGCCTCCTACAATGAGCAGTTCTTC.